This T cell receptor beta chain stems from a study of human T cells and chemical hapten exposure. TCRdb used MiXCR to reprocess the RACE reads, holding one entry per CDR3 protein. The sample consists of under 200,000 distinct CDR3 sequences, approximately 31% of them appearing once. Time point denoted: pre-sensitization, week 0. This sample's treatment: therapeutic diphenylcyclopropenone sensitization with weekly scalp DPC. Germline CDR1 is ENHRY and CDR2 is SYGVKD. This CDR3 is built from 13 residues. The V end was cut by 6 bases, the J end by 0 bases, with 6 bases between. The input for sequencing was whole blood, taken in connection with sensitization to the hapten diphenylcyclopropenone (DPC). This TCR derives from a woman in her 30s with alopecia areata. Some clones in this sample may be carry-over from other donors' samples. The chain carries TRBV10-3 and TRBJ1-3, with TRBD1 as a possible D gene (6 bases). The CDR3 DNA reads as TGTGCCATCAGGGACAGCTCTGGAAACACCATATATTTT. This gives the protein CAIRDSSGNTIYF.